Listed here is a single T cell receptor beta chain. Within its sample, this clone is medium-sized (0.01 to 0.1%). Its binding antigen is unknown. Base quality data are lacking; no much larger clone is found one base away. As encoded in the germline V gene, CDR1 is SGHRS while CDR2 is YFSETQ. V drops 2 bases and J drops 3 bases, leaving 8 bases in between. Including cysteine and phenylalanine, the CDR3 has 14 amino acids. The read is trimmed to its CDR3 DNA, 42 bases read in frame from base 1. The data are from a study of shared clonotypes between healthy human individuals (dated by TCRdb to 2020 to 2022). With regard to the full study: The cohort comprised a couple of women and a few men aged 18 to 49 years. Blood TCR repertoires of roughly five healthy adults were deeply sequenced to estimate repertoire size and the extent of clonotype sharing between individuals. To increase sequencing depth and limit assay-specific biases, different laboratories used diverse techniques to prepare libraries and sequence TCR repertoires. Between about 0.8 and 9 billion PBMCs per donor were obtained by leukapheresis. For each donor, CD4 naive and CD4 memory were each run on three plates, CD8 naive on two plates, and CD8 memory on one plate. Summary of the overall study and its limitations: Incomplete sequencing was indicated by rarefaction of sorted-subset datasets, despite the large sequencing depth. Pairwise subsampling indicated that sequencing depth was expected to affect the degree of clonotype sharing among donors. Sharing across several donors was observed for around 5% of naive CD4, about 3.2% of naive CD8, 2.3% of memory CD4, and around 0.4% of memory CD8 clonotypes. Because the study included only a small number of donors, the genetic and exposure-history diversity represented was limited. Compared with non-shared clonotypes, the clonotypes found in all four sorted-subset donors had higher generation probabilities. Naive subsets generally had larger estimated clonotype richness than memory subsets. Only blood was sampled, and tissue TCR repertoires likely differ from those in blood.

Healthy HIV-negative adults with no recently reported acute infections or vaccinations were included as donors. Only Caucasian adults living in Nashville, Tennessee, USA were represented among the donors. Magnetic negative selection was used to enrich CD4+ T cells, after which naive cells were positively selected on CD45RA and the negative fraction became the memory subset. Blood was collected by leukapheresis, and PBMCs were isolated by Ficoll-Histopaque density gradient centrifugation and then cryopreserved in liquid nitrogen vapor phase. Analytical flow cytometry was used to check the purity and quantity of every magnetically sorted T cell population. Genomic DNA was isolated from each sorted fraction and quantified by UV absorbance on a Nanodrop 2000c. TCR CDR3 regions were amplified from genomic DNA by multiplex PCR using the deep immunoSEQ assay. Genomic DNA extracted from each cell subset was distributed evenly over all wells of several immunoSEQ 96-well plates, and each plate served as one replicate. For sorted subsets, 200 ng of genomic DNA, equivalent to roughly 33,000 T cell genomes, went into each replicate PCR. Purified libraries were quantified with a Qubit 3.0 fluorometer, sized on a Bioanalyzer 2100, and re-quantified with the KAPA Library Quantification kit. A separate single-read 150-cycle Illumina NextSeq 550 flow cell was used to sequence each immunoSEQ 96-well plate. Regarding the original processing steps: Because the immunoSEQ output held only junctional sequences and lacked quality scores, the filtering could not match the filtering applied to full-length reads. Sequences were annotated with PyIR, a Python wrapper for IgBLAST v1.9, using IMGT germline references to assign V/J genes and CDR3. Reads were removed for weak V/J assignments (E-value above 1e-6), missing CDR3, stop codons, out-of-frame junctions, or ambiguous translated residues. A V3J clonotype was defined by an identical inferred V gene, J gene, and CDR3 amino acid sequence. Percentage overlap between repertoires was computed as shared unique clonotypes divided by the size of the smaller repertoire. Repertoire richness was assessed with RTK rarefaction, the Chao1 estimator, and Recon v2.1 estimates of unobserved clonotypes. OLGA was used to compute generation probabilities for all TCRbeta clonotypes that the gDNA method yielded from four donors. TCRdb obtained this table from immuneACCESS and retained in-frame rearrangements with V and J assigned. These tables miss some clones; where compared with another copy, unresolved V genes account for less than half of the shortfall, and the remainder is unexplained. That table supplies the V and J calls and clone size; D and trimming were determined from the DNA. This sample lists fewer than 1.4 million clones; about 80% were detected once. The top ten clones comprise under 0.8% of the sample.

The source material was memory CD4+ T cells from PBMCs. Taken with the paper, the label for cell subset or site translates to: CD45RA-negative fraction. The V gene is TRBV5-1 and the J gene is TRBJ1-4, with the D gene call left open. The source of this sequence is a man aged 18 to 29 in good health. Some clones in this sample may be carry-over from other donors' samples. The DNA is as follows: TGCGCCAGCAGCTTAAGGGCGGCTAATGAAAAACTGTTTTTT. Its translation is CASSLRAANEKLFF.